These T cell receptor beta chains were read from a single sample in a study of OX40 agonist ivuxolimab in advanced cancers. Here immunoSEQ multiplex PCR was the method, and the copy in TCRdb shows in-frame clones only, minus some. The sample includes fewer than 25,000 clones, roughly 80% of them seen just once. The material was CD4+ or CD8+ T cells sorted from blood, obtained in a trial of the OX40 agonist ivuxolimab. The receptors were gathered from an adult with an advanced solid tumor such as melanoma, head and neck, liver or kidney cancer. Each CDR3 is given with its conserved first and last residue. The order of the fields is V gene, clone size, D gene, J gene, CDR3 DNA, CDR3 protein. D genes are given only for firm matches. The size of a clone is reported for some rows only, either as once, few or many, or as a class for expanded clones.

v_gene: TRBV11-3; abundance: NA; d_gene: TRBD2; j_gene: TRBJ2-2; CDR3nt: TGTGCCAGCAGCCTCCGGACTAGCGGGAGGGCCGGGGAGCTGTTTTTT; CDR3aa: CASSLRTSGRAGELFF
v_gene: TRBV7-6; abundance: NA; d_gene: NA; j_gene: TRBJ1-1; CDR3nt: TGTGCCAGCAGCTTGTGGACGAACACTGAAGCTTTCTTT; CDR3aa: CASSLWTNTEAFF
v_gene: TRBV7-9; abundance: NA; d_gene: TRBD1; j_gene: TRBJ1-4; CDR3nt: TGTGCCAGCAGCTTAATAGGGGGCGGTGAAAAACTGTTTTTT; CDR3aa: CASSLIGGGEKLFF
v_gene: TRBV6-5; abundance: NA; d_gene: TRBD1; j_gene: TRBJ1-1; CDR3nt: TGTGCCAGCAGTTGGACAGGGTCCGACACTGAAGCTTTCTTT; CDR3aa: CASSWTGSDTEAFF
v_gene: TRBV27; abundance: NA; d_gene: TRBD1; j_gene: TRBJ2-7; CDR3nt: TGTGCCAGCAGTTTATCACCACAGGGGGCTTACGAGCAGTACTTC; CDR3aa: CASSLSPQGAYEQYF
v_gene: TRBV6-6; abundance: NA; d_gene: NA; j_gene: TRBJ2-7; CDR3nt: TGTGCCAGCAGTTACTCGCGGCAGGGGTTCGAGCAGTACTTC; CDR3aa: CASSYSRQGFEQYF
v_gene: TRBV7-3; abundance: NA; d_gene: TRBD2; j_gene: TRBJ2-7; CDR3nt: TGTGCCAGCAGCCAAAAGTTCAGCGGGGAGGGTTACGAGCAGTACTTC; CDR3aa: CASSQKFSGEGYEQYF
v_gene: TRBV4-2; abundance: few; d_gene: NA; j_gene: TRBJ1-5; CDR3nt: TGTGCCAGCAGCGAAGGAGGTCAGCCCCAGCATTTT; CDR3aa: CASSEGGQPQHF
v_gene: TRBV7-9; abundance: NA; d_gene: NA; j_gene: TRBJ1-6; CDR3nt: TGTGCCAGCAGCTTAGTGATCAGCTCCTATAATTCACCCCTCCACTTT; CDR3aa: CASSLVISSYNSPLHF
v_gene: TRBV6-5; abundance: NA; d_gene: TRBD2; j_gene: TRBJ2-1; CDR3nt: TGTGCCAGCAGGTCCGGGACTAGCGGGAGTTATGAGCAGTTCTTC; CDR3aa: CASRSGTSGSYEQFF
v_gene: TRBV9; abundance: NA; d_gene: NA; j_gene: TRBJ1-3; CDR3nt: TGTGCCAGCAGCGTAGGGGAAGTCGGGTCCGGAAACACCATATATTTT; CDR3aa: CASSVGEVGSGNTIYF
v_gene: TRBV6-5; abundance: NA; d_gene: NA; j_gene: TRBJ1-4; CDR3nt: TGTGCCAGCAGTTACAGTTGGTTGGCAACTAATGAAAAACTGTTTTTT; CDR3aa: CASSYSWLATNEKLFF
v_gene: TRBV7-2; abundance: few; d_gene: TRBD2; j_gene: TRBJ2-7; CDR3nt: TGTGCCAGCAGCTTAGGTGGACTAGCGGGAACCTACGAGCAGTACTTC; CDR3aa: CASSLGGLAGTYEQYF
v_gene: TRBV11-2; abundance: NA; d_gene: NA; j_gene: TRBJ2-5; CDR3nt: TGTGCCAGCAGCTTATCTCAAGGGGGCGGGGGCCAAGAGACCCAGTACTTC; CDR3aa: CASSLSQGGGGQETQYF
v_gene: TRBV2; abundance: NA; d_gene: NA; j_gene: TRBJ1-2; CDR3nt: TGTGCCAGCATGTCTTGGCCGAACTATGGCTACACCTTC; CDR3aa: CASMSWPNYGYTF
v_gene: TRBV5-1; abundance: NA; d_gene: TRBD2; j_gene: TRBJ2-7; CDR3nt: TGCGCCAGCAGCGGCGGGACTAGCGGGGATATCTACGAGCAGTACTTC; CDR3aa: CASSGGTSGDIYEQYF
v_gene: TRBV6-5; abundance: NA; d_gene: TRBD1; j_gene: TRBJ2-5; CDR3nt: TGTGCCAGCACTCGAGAGGGGGCAGGGGAAGAGACCCAGTACTTC; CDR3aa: CASTREGAGEETQYF
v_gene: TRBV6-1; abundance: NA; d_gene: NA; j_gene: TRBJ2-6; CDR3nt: TGTGCCAGCAGTGAGGTCTCAGGGGCTGGGGCCAACGTCCTGACTTTC; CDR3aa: CASSEVSGAGANVLTF
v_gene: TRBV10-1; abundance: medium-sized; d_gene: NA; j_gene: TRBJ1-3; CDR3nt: TGCGCCAGCAGTGAGTTATGGGGCTCTGGAAACACCATATATTTT; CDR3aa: CASSELWGSGNTIYF
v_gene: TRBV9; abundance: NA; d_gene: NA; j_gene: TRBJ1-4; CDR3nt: TGTGCCAGCAGGGGGGGGACGCAGGGAAAACTGTTTTTT; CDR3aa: CASRGGTQGKLFF
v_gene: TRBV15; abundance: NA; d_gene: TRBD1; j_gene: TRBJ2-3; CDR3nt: TGTGCCACCAGCAGAGGTAAACAGGGGGATACGCAGTATTTT; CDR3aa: CATSRGKQGDTQYF
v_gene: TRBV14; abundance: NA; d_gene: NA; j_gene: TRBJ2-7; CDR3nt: TGTGCCAGCAGCCAAGTGGGGGAGATTATCCCCTACGAGCAGTACTTC; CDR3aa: CASSQVGEIIPYEQYF
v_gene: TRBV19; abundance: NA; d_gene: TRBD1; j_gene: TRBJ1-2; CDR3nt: TGTGCCAGTACCCGGGACAGATCAAGGGGGGAGAAAAACTGTGGCTACACCTTC; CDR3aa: CASTRDRSRGEKNCGYTF
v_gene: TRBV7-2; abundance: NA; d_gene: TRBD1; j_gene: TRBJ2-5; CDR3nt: TGTGCCAGCAGCCCCGGCAGGGGGGAGACCCAGTACTTC; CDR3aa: CASSPGRGETQYF
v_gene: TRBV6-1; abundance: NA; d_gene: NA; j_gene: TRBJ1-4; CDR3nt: TGTGCGAGCAACAGGGCCAGGAATGAAAAACTGTTTTTT; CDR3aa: CASNRARNEKLFF
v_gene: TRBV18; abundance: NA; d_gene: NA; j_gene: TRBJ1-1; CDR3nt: TGTGCCAGCTCACCAAGGACGCCGAACACTGAAGCTTTCTTT; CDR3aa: CASSPRTPNTEAFF
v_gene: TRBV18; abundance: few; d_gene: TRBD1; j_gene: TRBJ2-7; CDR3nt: TGTGCCAGCTCCCCCACCGGGACAGGGGGCTACGAGCAGTACTTC; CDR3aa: CASSPTGTGGYEQYF
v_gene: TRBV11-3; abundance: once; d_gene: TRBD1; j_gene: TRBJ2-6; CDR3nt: TGTGCCAGCAGCCGGGACAGCCTCTCTGGGGCCAACGTCCTGACTTTC; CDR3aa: CASSRDSLSGANVLTF
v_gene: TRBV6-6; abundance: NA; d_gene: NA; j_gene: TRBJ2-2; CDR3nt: TGTGCCACCTCCCAGAACACCGGGGAGCTGTTTTTT; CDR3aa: CATSQNTGELFF
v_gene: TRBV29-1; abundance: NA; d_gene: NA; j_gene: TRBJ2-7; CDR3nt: TGCAGCGTTGTGTATTTCGGGACAAAAAAGACCTACGAGCAGTACTTC; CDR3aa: CSVVYFGTKKTYEQYF
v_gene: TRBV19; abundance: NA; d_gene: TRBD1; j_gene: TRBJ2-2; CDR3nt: TGTGCCAGTAGAGGACAGGGAAGCATCCGGGAGCTGTTTTTT; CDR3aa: CASRGQGSIRELFF
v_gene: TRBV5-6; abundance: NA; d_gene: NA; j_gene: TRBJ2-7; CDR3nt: TGTGCCAGCAGCATCGCCGGGACACCCAACCCCTACGAGCAGTACTTC; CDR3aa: CASSIAGTPNPYEQYF
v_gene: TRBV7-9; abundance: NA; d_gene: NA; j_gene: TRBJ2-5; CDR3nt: TGTGCCAGCAGCCCGGGGACGGTCGAACAAGAGACCCAGTACTTC; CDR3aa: CASSPGTVEQETQYF
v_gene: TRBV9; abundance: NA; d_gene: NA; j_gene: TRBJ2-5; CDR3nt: TGTGCCAGTAGCGTAGAAGGCAGCACGGGGGAGACCCAGTACTTC; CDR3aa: CASSVEGSTGETQYF
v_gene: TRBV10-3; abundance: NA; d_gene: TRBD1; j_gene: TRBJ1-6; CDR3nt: TGTGCCATCAGTGTAGGCAGGGGGGAAATCTCACCCCTCCACTTT; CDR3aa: CAISVGRGEISPLHF
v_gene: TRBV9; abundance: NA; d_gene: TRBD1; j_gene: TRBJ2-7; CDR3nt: TGTGCCAGCAGCGTAGACAGGACAGGGGCAATCTACGAGCAGTACTTC; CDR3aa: CASSVDRTGAIYEQYF
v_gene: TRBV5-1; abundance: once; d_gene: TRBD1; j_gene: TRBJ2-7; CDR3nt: TGCGCCAGCAGCTTGACTCCGGGACAGGGTTACGAGCAGTACTTC; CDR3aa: CASSLTPGQGYEQYF
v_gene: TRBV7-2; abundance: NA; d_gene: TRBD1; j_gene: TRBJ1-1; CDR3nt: TGTGCCAGCAGCAATCGGCAGGGGGCGCTTGAAGCTTTCTTT; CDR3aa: CASSNRQGALEAFF
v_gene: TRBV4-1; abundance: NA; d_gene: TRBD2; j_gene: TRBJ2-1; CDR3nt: TGCGCCAGCAGCCCCAGACTAGCGGGGGAATACAATGAGCAGTTCTTC; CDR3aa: CASSPRLAGEYNEQFF
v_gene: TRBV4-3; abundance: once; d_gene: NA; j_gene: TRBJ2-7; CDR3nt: TGCGCCAGCAGCCAAGTTGCTAGCTACTACGAGCAGTACTTC; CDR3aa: CASSQVASYYEQYF
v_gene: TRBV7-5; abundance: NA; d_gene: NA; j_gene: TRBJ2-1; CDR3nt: TGTGCCAGCAGCTTAGGGAGCAATGAGCAGTTCTTC; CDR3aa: CASSLGSNEQFF
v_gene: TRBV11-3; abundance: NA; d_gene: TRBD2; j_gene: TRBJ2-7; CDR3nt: TGTGCCAGCAGCCAAGAGAATAGCGGGGGGGCCGGGTCCTACGAGCAGTACTTC; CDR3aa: CASSQENSGGAGSYEQYF
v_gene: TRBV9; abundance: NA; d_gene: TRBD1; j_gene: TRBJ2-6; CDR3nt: TGTGCCAGCAGCACGTATGGGGGACAGAGCTCTGGGGCCAACGTCCTGACTTTC; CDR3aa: CASSTYGGQSSGANVLTF
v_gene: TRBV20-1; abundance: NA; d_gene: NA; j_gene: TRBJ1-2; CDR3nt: TGCAGTGCTCTTCACGGCTACACCTTC; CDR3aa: CSALHGYTF
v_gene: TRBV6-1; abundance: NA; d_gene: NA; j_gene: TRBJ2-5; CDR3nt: TGTGCCAGTGACACCCAGTACTTC; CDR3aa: CASDTQYF
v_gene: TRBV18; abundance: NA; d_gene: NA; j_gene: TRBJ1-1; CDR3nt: TGTGCCAGCTCACCACGCGGGAGTGAAGCTTTCTTT; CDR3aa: CASSPRGSEAFF
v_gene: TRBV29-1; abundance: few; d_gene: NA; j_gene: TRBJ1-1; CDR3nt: TGCAGCGCATTCTGGCTCATGAACACTGAAGCTTTCTTT; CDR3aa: CSAFWLMNTEAFF
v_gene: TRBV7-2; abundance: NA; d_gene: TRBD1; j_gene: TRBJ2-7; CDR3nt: TGTGCCAGCAGCGTGATAGCGGGCGGGACAGGGTTTTACTTC; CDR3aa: CASSVIAGGTGFYF
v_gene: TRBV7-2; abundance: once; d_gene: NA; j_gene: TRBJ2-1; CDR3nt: TGTGCCAGCAGCCCCGGGGTCGGCGTAGTAAATGAGCAGTTCTTC; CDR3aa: CASSPGVGVVNEQFF
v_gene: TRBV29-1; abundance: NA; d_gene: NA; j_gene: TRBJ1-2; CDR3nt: TGCAGCGTTGCCGAGACTAACTATGGCTACACCTTC; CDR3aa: CSVAETNYGYTF
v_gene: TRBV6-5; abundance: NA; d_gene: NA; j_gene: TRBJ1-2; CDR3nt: TGTGCCAGCAGCAACCAACGGAGGGGTGTTGGCTACACCTTC; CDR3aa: CASSNQRRGVGYTF
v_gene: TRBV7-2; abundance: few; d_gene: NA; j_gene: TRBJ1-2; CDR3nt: TGTGCCAGCAGCTTAGCCCTGGCAGCAAGCTATGGCTACACCTTC; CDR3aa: CASSLALAASYGYTF
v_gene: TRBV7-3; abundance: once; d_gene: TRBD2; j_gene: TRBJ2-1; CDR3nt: TGTGCCAGCAGCTCCCCCGCTGCGGGAGGGCCCGATGAGCAGTTCTTC; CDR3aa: CASSSPAAGGPDEQFF